Presented here are 15 T cell receptor beta chains from one specimen sequenced in a study of T cell responses to AZD1222 COVID-19 vaccine. Some clones are missing from TCRdb's copy, which holds only in-frame ones; the method was immunoSEQ multiplex PCR. This sample has 120,000 to 150,000 clones, with approximately 90% found just once. The source was peripheral blood, collected on day 0 of AZD1222 vaccination. The receptors here all came from an adult in good health.

This chain uses TRBV20-1 with TRBJ1-1; D gene ambiguous. Trimming removed 6 bases from V and 8 bases from J, with 13 bases in between. CDR3 length: 11 amino acids. CDR1 DFQATT and CDR2 SNEGSKA come from the germline V gene (reference sequence). DNA of the CDR3: TGCAGTGCCCTAAGGGAGGGAGAAGCTTTCTTT. This gives the protein CSALREGEAFF.

The CDR3 loop is CATGEGNGYTF. CDR3 nucleotides: TGTGCCACAGGGGAGGGAAATGGCTACACCTTC. The chain recombines TRBV24-1 with TRBJ1-2, with D maybe TRBD1 (5 bases). In germline, CDR1 is KGHDR, CDR2 SFDVKD. The CDR3 extends over 11 amino acids. V lost 10 bases and J lost 6, with 11 bases in between.

The chain couples TRBV11-2 to TRBJ1-3; no definite D call. The CDR3 totals 14 residues. The ends were cut back, 4 bases at V and 3 bases at J, with 10 bases in the middle. Germline V gene lookup returns CDR1 SGHAT and CDR2 FQNNGV. Here the CDR3 reads CASSYGRGGNTIYF. The CDR3 region has the DNA TGTGCCAGCAGCTATGGCCGGGGTGGAAACACCATATATTTT.

This chain uses TRBV6-1 with TRBJ1-5, with D possibly matching TRBD1 (6 bases). The CDR3 covers 18 residues. The germline gives CDR1 MNHNS, CDR2 SASEGT. V was clipped by 4 bases and J by 1 base, with 20 bases between them. The CDR3 sequence: CASSGQDRSLMSNQPQHF. CDR3 coding DNA: TGTGCCAGCAGTGGACAGGACCGCAGTTTAATGAGCAATCAGCCCCAGCATTTT.

The chain joins TRBV29-1 to TRBJ2-1; either TRBD1 or TRBD2 may fit D (6 bases each). V lost 1 base, J lost 6 bases, and 10 bases lay in between. Germline CDR1 reads SQVTM; CDR2 reads ANQGSEA. The CDR3 has 13 residues. CDR3 protein: CSVEGGALNEQFF. The CDR3 DNA reads TGCAGCGTTGAAGGGGGGGCCCTCAATGAGCAGTTCTTC.

V is TRBV28 and J is TRBJ1-2; D gene uncertain. V lost 6 bases to trimming and J lost 6 bases, with 20 bases between them. Germline CDR1 is MDHEN and CDR2 is SYDVKM. The CDR3 loop spans 15 amino acids. CDR3 nucleotide sequence: TGTGCCAGCAGCCCAACCTATTTCGGTGGTGATGGCTACACCTTC. Its translation is CASSPTYFGGDGYTF.

The V gene is TRBV10-1, the J gene TRBJ1-2, with a possible D match to TRBD1 (5 bases). V lost 4 bases, J lost 8 bases, and 8 bases lay in between. CDR1 and CDR2 from the germline V gene are WNHNN and SYGVQD (reference sequence). This CDR3 contains 11 residues. The CDR3 nucleotides are TGCGCCAGCAGTGCTCAGGGCGGCTACACCTTC. This translates into CASSAQGGYTF.

The chain links TRBV4-1 to TRBJ2-1, with D possibly being TRBD2 (5 bases). This CDR3 is 14 amino acids long. Between the trimmed V and J ends, which lost 0 bases and 4 bases, there was a span of 7 bases. Germline CDR1 is MGHRA and CDR2 is YSYEKL. CDR3 bases: TGCGCCAGCAGCCAAGAGTGGAGGTACAATGAGCAGTTCTTC. It codes for CASSQEWRYNEQFF.

V and J are TRBV10-2 and TRBJ1-6; D gene ambiguous. Per germline, CDR1 WSHSY and CDR2 SAAADI. V was trimmed by 5 bases and J by 5 bases, leaving 13 bases between them. The CDR3 totals 15 residues. The DNA of the CDR3 is TGCGCCAGCAGTACCCGCGGACGGGATAATTCACCCCTCCACTTT. Translating gives CASSTRGRDNSPLHF.

This sequence joins TRBV15 and TRBJ2-1; D gene uncertain. CDR1 and CDR2 from the germline V gene are LNHNV and YYDKDF (reference sequence). Trimming cost V 0 bases and J 3 bases, with 9 bases left between them. The CDR3 has 15 amino acids. CDR3 amino acids: CATSRDRLIYNEQFF. CDR3 DNA sequence: TGTGCCACCAGCAGAGATCGATTAATCTACAATGAGCAGTTCTTC.

This chain connects TRBV30 to TRBJ1-6; the D is unclear. V was trimmed by 4 bases and J by 9 bases, leaving 13 bases between them. There are 13 residues in the CDR3. Per the germline V gene, CDR1 is GTSNPN and CDR2 is SVGIG (reference sequence). CDR3 DNA: TGTGCCTGGAATGCTCTCTTAGGTTCACCCCTCCACTTT. It yields the protein CAWNALLGSPLHF.

The rearrangement links TRBV5-4 to TRBJ2-3, with a possible D match to TRBD1 (6 bases). V was cut by 4 bases and J by 2 bases, with 17 bases left in between. CDR3 length: 16 residues. Germline lookup yields CDR1 SGHNT and CDR2 YYREEE (reference sequence). CDR3: CASSPGGNTITDTQYF. For the CDR3, the DNA is TGTGCCAGCAGCCCTGGGGGCAACACCATCACAGATACGCAGTATTTT.

Here the CDR3 reads CASSPGTVRVDGYTF. CDR3 DNA: TGTGCCAGCAGCCCCGGGACAGTCAGAGTCGATGGCTACACCTTC. This chain joins TRBV7-9 and TRBJ1-2; TRBD1 matches 7 bases. The CDR3 extends over 15 amino acids. Unmatched junction bases numbered 12, after V lost 5 bases and J lost 6 bases. Germline lookup yields CDR1 SEHNR and CDR2 FQNEAQ (reference sequence).

This clone was detected only once. J is TRBJ1-1 and V is TRBV7-9; D not certain. CDR3 size: 11 residues. Looked up from germline, CDR1 is SEHNR and CDR2 is FQNEAQ (reference sequence). Trimming removed 1 base from V and 11 bases from J, with 8 bases in between. Here the CDR3 reads CASSLDKRAFF. The CDR3 nucleotides are TGTGCCAGCAGCTTAGATAAGCGGGCTTTCTTT.

This clone was found once. CDR3 protein: CASSERIYGYTF. For the CDR3, the DNA is TGTGCCAGCAGTGAACGGATCTATGGCTACACCTTC. This chain links TRBV2 with TRBJ1-2; D call uncertain. The ends were cut back, 2 bases at V and 4 bases at J, with 5 bases in the middle. The germline V gene has CDR1 SNHLY and CDR2 FYNNEI. The CDR3 runs to 12 residues.